The 20 T cell receptor beta chains listed next were all sequenced from one sample in a study of PD-L1 blockade in urothelial cancer (dated by TCRdb to about 2017). The time point label on this specimen signifies: pretreatment peripheral blood. Library preparation used the immunoSEQ multiplex PCR assay. TCRdb re-hosts the immuneACCESS table, in-frame sequences only. Its copies lack some clones; in the studies checked, an unresolved V gene accounts for under half of them, and the cause for the rest is not known. The sample table records more than 85,000 clones; about nine tenths of these occur just once. The ten largest make up roughly 2% of the sample. The starting material was PBMCs, obtained around atezolizumab (anti-PD-L1) treatment. These receptors all come from a man between 60 and 70 years old with urothelial cancer.

This chain connects TRBV11-2 to TRBJ2-7; TRBD2 matches at 15 bases. Trimming removed 3 bases from V and 2 bases from J; junction bases left unmatched: 5. Germline V gives CDR1 SGHAT, CDR2 FQNNGV. The CDR3 runs 17 residues. The CDR3 bases are TGTGCCAGCAGCTTCGTCCGGACTAGCGGGAGGGCCTACGAGCAGTACTTC. Encoded protein: CASSFVRTSGRAYEQYF.

The chain links TRBV18 to TRBJ2-7, with 8 bases aligning to TRBD1. V dropped 0 bases and J dropped 4; count of bases not matched to a gene: 5. The CDR3 length is 15 residues. Germline CDR1 is KGHSH and CDR2 is LQKENI. In nucleotides, the CDR3 is TGTGCCAGCTCACCACCACAGACAGGGGTTTACGAGCAGTACTTC. It encodes CASSPPQTGVYEQYF.

This chain connects TRBV20-1 to TRBJ2-7, with D hard to call. V was cut by 3 bases and J by 4 bases, with 7 bases left in between. Germline values: CDR1 DFQATT, CDR2 SNEGSKA (reference sequence). The CDR3 extends over 11 amino acids. The CDR3 reads CSASVTYEQYF. The CDR3 DNA reads as TGCAGTGCTAGCGTGACTTACGAGCAGTACTTC.

This chain links TRBV18 with TRBJ1-1; possibly TRBD1 for D (5 bases). V was clipped by 3 bases and J by 0 bases, with 8 bases between them. This CDR3 comprises 14 residues. CDR1 and CDR2 (germline): KGHSH, LQKENI. This chain's CDR3 is CASSPDRLNTEAFF. The CDR3 bases are TGTGCCAGCTCACCTGACAGATTGAACACTGAAGCTTTCTTT.

V and J are TRBV9 and TRBJ2-7, with 7 bases fitting TRBD1. J gave up 6 bases and V 0 bases, and 9 bases lay outside the gene matches. Germline V gene sequence: CDR1 SGDLS, CDR2 YYNGEE. The CDR3 runs 15 residues. The DNA of the CDR3 is TGTGCCAGCAGCGTAGGAACAGGGGATAATGGCGAGCAGTACTTC. Its translation is CASSVGTGDNGEQYF.

The chain employs TRBV5-1 and TRBJ2-1; 10 bases line up with TRBD2. Trimming cost V 9 bases and J 4 bases; bases outside gene matches: 19. This CDR3 has 18 residues. Germline lookup yields CDR1 SGHRS and CDR2 YFSETQ. The CDR3 loop is CATRALPAGGLTYNEQFF. Here the CDR3 DNA reads TGCGCCACCAGGGCTTTACCAGCGGGAGGGCTGACATACAATGAGCAGTTCTTC. Full variable domain (outside the CDR3, taken from reference TRBV5-1 and TRBJ2-1): KAGVTQTPRYLIKTRGQQVTLSCSPISGHRSVSWYQQTPGQGLQFLFEYFSETQRNKGNFPGRFSGRQFSNSRSEMNVSTLELGDSALYLCATRALPAGGLTYNEQFFGPGTRLTVL.

The CDR3 is CASSPGTGVTQYF. The CDR3 DNA reads as TGTGCCAGCAGCCCCGGGACAGGGGTTACCCAGTACTTC. V gene TRBV9 combines with J gene TRBJ2-5, with TRBD1 matching 10 bases. Trimming took 4 bases from V and 8 from J; bases not matched to a gene: 5. Germline CDR1 reads SGDLS; CDR2 reads YYNGEE. The CDR3 extends over 13 amino acids.

The table lists this clone with a few counts. The chain employs TRBV6-4 and TRBJ2-3; 11 bases match TRBD2. This CDR3 has 15 residues. Germline CDR1 is MRHNA and CDR2 is SNTAGT. The V segment lost 6 bases and the J segment 1 base; nucleotides outside the gene matches: 3. The DNA for the CDR3 is TGTGCCAGCAGCCTAGCGGGGGGTGGCACAGATACGCAGTATTTT. It translates to CASSLAGGGTDTQYF.

Comments on this clone: Other nucleotide sequences in the sample specify the same CDR3. CDR3 sequence: CASSLRTGNTEAFF. Written as DNA, the CDR3 is TGCGCCAGCAGCTTACGGACAGGGAACACTGAAGCTTTCTTT. The V gene is TRBV5-1, the J gene TRBJ1-1; TRBD1 matches at 7 bases. In germline, CDR1 is SGHRS, CDR2 YFSETQ. The ends lost 2 bases at V and 1 base at J; junction bases unmatched: 2. The CDR3 is 14 amino acids.

This clone was detected a few times. The chain joins TRBV27 to TRBJ2-1; 8 bases match TRBD2. Germline V gene sequence: CDR1 MNHEY, CDR2 SMNVEV (reference sequence). With 8 bases clipped from V and 7 bases from J, the junction kept 13 bases outside the gene matches. The CDR3 runs to 15 residues. The CDR3 is CASAGGKDWRNEQFF. The CDR3 DNA is TGTGCCAGCGCGGGGGGAAAAGACTGGCGAAATGAGCAGTTCTTC.

V and J are TRBV4-3 and TRBJ2-3, with 10 bases that match TRBD1. The CDR3 extends over 16 amino acids. Losses at the gene ends were 1 base for V and 7 bases for J; bases not matched to a gene: 8. Germline assignment: CDR1 LGHNA and CDR2 YSLEER. The CDR3 DNA sequence: TGCGCCAGCAGCCAAGTAGGGACAGGGGTGAAAAATACGCAGTATTTT. Translating it yields CASSQVGTGVKNTQYF.

This clone appeared a single time. The V call is TRBV25-1, the J call TRBJ1-2; D gene uncertain. Germline CDR1 is MGHDK and CDR2 is SYGVNS. This CDR3 spans 15 amino acids. The germline V and J ends were trimmed by 3 bases and 6 bases, with 17 bases remaining between them. The CDR3 protein is CASSDSLVQANGYTF. The DNA for the CDR3 is TGTGCCAGCAGTGATTCTTTGGTCCAAGCTAATGGCTACACCTTC.

The rearrangement links TRBV5-4 to TRBJ1-6; a possible D gene is TRBD1 (5 bases). Trimming shortened V by 7 bases and J by 0 bases, and 14 bases separated the two germline ends. The CDR3 consists of 16 residues. Per germline, CDR1 SGHNT and CDR2 YYREEE (reference sequence). The CDR3 nucleotides are TGTGCCAGCCAAGAGCGGGGGAGCTCCTATAATTCACCCCTCCACTTT. The encoded protein is CASQERGSSYNSPLHF.

This sequence joins TRBV28 and TRBJ2-7; 10 bases are a match to TRBD2. This CDR3 is built from 15 residues. V trimming: 8 bases; J trimming: 5 bases; junction bases outside the gene matches: 12. The germline gives CDR1 MDHEN, CDR2 SYDVKM. The CDR3 DNA reads TGTGCCAGCGCCGCGCGGGCTAGCGGGAGCGACGAGCAGTACTTC. This translates into CASAARASGSDEQYF.

The J gene is TRBJ2-7, the V gene TRBV7-3; 8 positions match TRBD1. Per the germline V gene, CDR1 is SGHTA and CDR2 is FQGTGA. The CDR3 consists of 14 residues. The ends lost 6 bases at V and 2 bases at J; junction bases unmatched: 6. The CDR3: CASSDRGGTYEQYF. The CDR3, as DNA: TGTGCCAGCAGTGACAGGGGCGGGACCTACGAGCAGTACTTC.

This clone has a single count. The chain employs TRBV25-1 and TRBJ2-1, with 9 bases fitting TRBD1. Per germline, CDR1 MGHDK and CDR2 SYGVNS. CDR3 length: 18 residues. Trimming at V came to 3 bases and at J to 4 bases, leaving 13 bases not matched to a gene. In DNA, the CDR3 is TGTGCCAGCAGTGACCCTTCCTCGGACAGGGGATTGTACAATGAGCAGTTCTTC. It codes for CASSDPSSDRGLYNEQFF.

This sequence joins TRBV7-3 and TRBJ2-1; 9 bases map to TRBD2. Trimming at V came to 5 bases and at J to 7 bases, leaving 9 bases not matched to a gene. There are 15 residues in the CDR3. The germline V gene encodes CDR1 SGHTA and CDR2 FQGTGA. The CDR3 reads CASSVVLAGRNEQFF. The DNA of the CDR3 is TGTGCCAGCAGCGTGGTTCTAGCGGGGAGGAATGAGCAGTTCTTC. The full variable domain, in which reference TRBV7-3 and TRBJ2-1 provide the parts outside the CDR3, is GAGVSQTPSNKVTEKGKYVELRCDPISGHTALYWYRQSLGQGPEFLIYFQGTGAADDSGLPNDRFFAVRPEGSVSTLKIQRTERGDSAVYLCASSVVLAGRNEQFFGPGTRLTVL.

This clone appeared a single time. The chain couples TRBV18 to TRBJ1-4; D gene ambiguous. Trimming took off 3 bases at V and 16 bases at J, with 15 bases between the two ends. The CDR3 spans 12 residues. Germline V gene data show CDR1 as KGHSH and CDR2 as LQKENI. For the CDR3, the DNA is TGTGCCAGCTCACCTAATTACAGCTCGGAGTTTTTT. Protein sequence: CASSPNYSSEFF. Using reference TRBV18 and TRBJ1-4 for the parts outside the CDR3, the full variable domain is NAGVMQNPRHLVRRRGQEARLRCSPMKGHSHVYWYRQLPEEGLKFMVYLQKENIIDESGMPKERFSAEFPKEGPSILRIQQVVRGDSAAYFCASSPNYSSEFFGSGTQLSVL.

This clone came up once. V and J are TRBV5-1 and TRBJ1-1; a possible D gene is TRBD1 (6 bases). CDR1 is SGHRS, CDR2 YFSETQ, per germline. V lost 1 base and J 5 bases, leaving 9 bases between the germline ends. The CDR3 totals 13 residues. CDR3 nucleotides: TGCGCCAGCAGCTTGACAGGGCGTACTGAAGCTTTCTTT. It codes for CASSLTGRTEAFF. The entire variable domain, with the rest obtained from reference TRBV5-1 and TRBJ1-1, is as follows: KAGVTQTPRYLIKTRGQQVTLSCSPISGHRSVSWYQQTPGQGLQFLFEYFSETQRNKGNFPGRFSGRQFSNSRSEMNVSTLELGDSALYLCASSLTGRTEAFFGQGTRLTVV.

The chain joins TRBV4-2 to TRBJ2-6, with 7 positions matching TRBD1. V was clipped by 0 bases and J by 0 bases; unmatched bases: 8. Germline V CDR1 and CDR2: LGHNA, YNFKEQ. The CDR3 has 19 residues. CDR3 DNA sequence: TGTGCCAGCAGCCAAGATTTGGGACAGACTAACTCTGGGGCCAACGTCCTGACTTTC. It translates to CASSQDLGQTNSGANVLTF.